This T cell receptor beta chain was captured by sequencing in a study of blood T cell repertoires in COVID-19. Overall study context: COVID-19 samples, acute and convalescent, were from the United States, Italy and Spain.

Authors' processing steps: From reference gene primer amplification, estimates of nucleated cell counts were derived. TCRdb's copy holds only in-frame clones and misses some; the assay was immunoSEQ multiplex PCR. V and J calls and clone size come straight from that table; D and trimming were deduced from the DNA. The sample shows 150,000 to 200,000 clones, more than 65% of them seen only once. V dropped 6 bases and J dropped 4 bases, with 15 bases sitting between them. The CDR3 is made up of 14 amino acids. Per the germline V gene, CDR1 is MDHEN and CDR2 is SYDVKM. Participants spanned ages about 18 to 100 years and resided in around 25 US areas. Grouping used clinical history reported by participants in a survey and questionnaire.

The V call is TRBV28, the J call TRBJ1-2; possible D gene TRBD1, 5 bases. Sequencing was carried out using PBMCs or T cells enriched from blood (not recorded which). This sequence originates from a man aged 45-65 years who had recovered from COVID-19. The CDR3 region has the DNA TGTGCCAGCAGCAATGGGGGGGTTACCTATGGCTACACCTTC. The encoded protein is CASSNGGVTYGYTF.